Sequencing of this T cell receptor beta chain was carried out in a study of blood T cell repertoires in COVID-19. Study at large: Sites across the United States, Italy and Spain contributed samples from acute and convalescent COVID-19. From T cells, B-cell-depleted T cells, or PBMCs came the material, which was cDNA or gDNA.

Seattle's enrolled individuals joined amid active infection and were then monitored longitudinally. In the original analysis: Using reference gene primer amplification, nucleated cell counts were estimated. The data were produced by immunoSEQ multiplex PCR, yet TCRdb's version contains in-frame clones alone and is incomplete. V, J and clone size derive from that table, while D and trimming were established from the DNA sequence. Among some 450,000 clones, around 90% were seen once, and the ten largest hold more than 0.7%. This CDR3 region has 13 residues. Germline V gives CDR1 SGHTA, CDR2 FQGNSA. Between the trimmed V and J ends, which lost 8 bases and 7 bases, there was a span of 15 bases.

The clonotype was recovered from a man younger than 30 with COVID-19, enrolled during active disease. The sequenced material came from peripheral blood. The chain couples TRBV7-2 to TRBJ1-5; D possibly corresponds to TRBD1 (6 bases). The DNA of the CDR3 is TGTGCCAGCGGATCCAGGGGAGGGCAGCCCCAGCATTTT. It encodes CASGSRGGQPQHF.